This T cell receptor (beta chain) is drawn from a study of shared clonotypes between healthy human individuals. The wider study: CD8 memory received one plate per donor, CD8 naive two, CD4 memory three and CD4 naive three.

This CDR3 has 13 residues. The ends were cut back, 0 bases at V and 8 bases at J, with 9 bases in the middle. Germline-derived CDR1 and CDR2 are SGDLS and YYNGEE. This clone came up once. The method was immunoSEQ multiplex PCR; TCRdb's version includes in-frame clones alone and lacks a portion of them. The table includes more than 2 million clones, approximately 96% detected once. This receptor was identified in a young man in good health. Input material: naive CD4+ T cells sorted from blood. The subset: CD45RA+ positively selected. The chain combines TRBV9 with TRBJ2-1; D gene ambiguous. The CDR3 DNA reads as TGTGCCAGCAGCGTAGTAGCCTTCGATGAGCAGTTCTTC. It encodes CASSVVAFDEQFF.